What follows are 5 T cell receptor beta chains derived from one specimen sequenced in a study of blood T cell repertoires in COVID-19. Sequencing was performed with immunoSEQ multiplex PCR; in TCRdb, only in-frame clones are kept and a portion is missing. In the table there are hundreds of thousands of clones, 86% of which are singletons. The sequenced sample was PBMCs or T cells enriched from blood (not recorded which). The receptors were sampled from a man younger than 45 who had recovered from COVID-19.

The J gene is TRBJ1-2, the V gene TRBV29-1, with 7 bases aligning to TRBD1. The CDR3 is 12 amino acids. CDR1 is SQVTM and CDR2 is ANQGSEA in the germline V gene. The V gene end was trimmed by 7 bases and the J gene end by 8 bases; junction bases not matched to a gene: 10. The CDR3, as DNA: TGCAGCGCCGAAACAGGGGAGGAAGGCTACACCTTC. This translates into CSAETGEEGYTF.

The chain has TRBV27 and TRBJ2-5, with 7 positions matching TRBD2. CDR3 length equals 15 residues. The junction had 8 bases not matched to a gene; V was cut back by 7 bases and J by 0 bases. From germline, CDR1 is MNHEY and CDR2 SMNVEV (reference sequence). CDR3 in amino acids: CASKRGGVNQETQYF. The CDR3 DNA is TGTGCCAGCAAAAGGGGAGGGGTTAACCAAGAGACCCAGTACTTC.

This clone has just one count. The gene calls are TRBV18 and TRBJ2-3; maybe TRBD1 (6 bases). Germline lookup yields CDR1 KGHSH and CDR2 LQKENI. Trimming shortened V by 2 bases and J by 2 bases, and 11 bases separated the two germline ends. CDR3 length equals 15 residues. In DNA, the CDR3 is TGTGCCAGCTCACCAGTAGGACAGACCACAGATACGCAGTATTTT. Translation gives CASSPVGQTTDTQYF.

The chain has TRBV28 and TRBJ1-2, with TRBD1 matching 7 bases. V shed 1 base and J 0 bases; nucleotides not matched to a gene: 8. There are 17 residues in the CDR3. Germline V lookup: CDR1 MDHEN, CDR2 SYDVKM. The CDR3 here is CASSLYPGGETNYGYTF. The DNA of the CDR3 is TGTGCCAGCAGTTTATATCCAGGGGGTGAAACTAACTATGGCTACACCTTC.

This clone was seen a single time. This sequence joins TRBV7-8 and TRBJ1-1; 7 positions agree with TRBD1. Germline trimming cut 5 bases from V and 5 bases from J; bases unmatched to any gene: 11. CDR3 length: 15 residues. Germline V lookup: CDR1 SGHVS, CDR2 FQNEAQ. CDR3 residues: CASSPLRGQGTEAFF. CDR3 in DNA: TGTGCCAGCAGCCCCCTTAGGGGGCAGGGAACTGAAGCTTTCTTT.